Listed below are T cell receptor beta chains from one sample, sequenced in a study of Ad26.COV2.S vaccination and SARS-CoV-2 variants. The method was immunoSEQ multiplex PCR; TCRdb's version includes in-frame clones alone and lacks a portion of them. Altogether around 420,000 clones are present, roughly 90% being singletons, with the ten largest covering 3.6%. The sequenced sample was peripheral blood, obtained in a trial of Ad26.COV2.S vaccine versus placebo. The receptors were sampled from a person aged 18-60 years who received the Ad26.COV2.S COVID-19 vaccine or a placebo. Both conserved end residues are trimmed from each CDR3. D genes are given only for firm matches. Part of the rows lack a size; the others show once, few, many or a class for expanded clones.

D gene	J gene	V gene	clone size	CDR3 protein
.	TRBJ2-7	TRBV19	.	ASSPRYSSYEQY
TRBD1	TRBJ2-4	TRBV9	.	ASSPWTGGLNIQY
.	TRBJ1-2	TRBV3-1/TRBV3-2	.	ASSHPSGARGYT
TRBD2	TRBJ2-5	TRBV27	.	ASSRGVLRETQY
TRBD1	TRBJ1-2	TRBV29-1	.	SVRQGLYGYT
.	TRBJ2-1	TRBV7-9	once	ASSLVGASSYNEQF
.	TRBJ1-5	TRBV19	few	ASSIPGPQH
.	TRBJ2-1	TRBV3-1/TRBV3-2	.	ASSHLVNEQF
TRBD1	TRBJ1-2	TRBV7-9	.	ASSSSPGTGGRRYGYT
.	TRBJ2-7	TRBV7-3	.	ASWFPSRRSDEQY
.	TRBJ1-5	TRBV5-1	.	ASLRPVQPQH
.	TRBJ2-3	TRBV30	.	AWNFGVTSHTDTQY
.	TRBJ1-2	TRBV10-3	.	AIMREGNYGYT
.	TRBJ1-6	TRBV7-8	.	ASSLGSSPLH
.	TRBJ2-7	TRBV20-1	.	SVGRRREQY
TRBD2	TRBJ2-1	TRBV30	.	AWRSFAGGNNEQF
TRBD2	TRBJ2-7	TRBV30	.	AWTVAGAHEQY
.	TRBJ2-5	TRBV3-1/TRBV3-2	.	ASSQGFGPQETQY
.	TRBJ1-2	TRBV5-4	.	ASSLGGSEGYT
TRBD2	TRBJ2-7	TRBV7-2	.	ASSLALGGGSYEQY
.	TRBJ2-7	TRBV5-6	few	ASSYRFSYEQY
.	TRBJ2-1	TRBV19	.	ASSSGDGTQEQF
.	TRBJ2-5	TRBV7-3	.	APGETQY
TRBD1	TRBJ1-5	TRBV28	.	ASSWGQSNQPQH
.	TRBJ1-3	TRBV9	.	ASSVEGSGNTIY
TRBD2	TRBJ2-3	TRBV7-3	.	ASSLQAGDTDTQY
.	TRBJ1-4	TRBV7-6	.	ASSFRDGLGEKLF
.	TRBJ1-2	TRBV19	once	ASSIAVRGYGYT
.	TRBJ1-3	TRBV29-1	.	SATSDAIY
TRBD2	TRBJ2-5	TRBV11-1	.	ASSNGLVQETQY
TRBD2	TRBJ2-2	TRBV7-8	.	ASSLGGGRTGELF
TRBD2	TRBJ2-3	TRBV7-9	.	ASSVQGGGALWYTDTQY
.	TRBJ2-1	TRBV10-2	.	ASSESVWRSSYNEQF
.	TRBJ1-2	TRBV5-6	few	ASSLTVGGYT
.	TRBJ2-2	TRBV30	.	AWSARDGPRRGELF
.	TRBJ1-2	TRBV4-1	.	ASRGEGYGYT
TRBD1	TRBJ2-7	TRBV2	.	ASTPDRGTYEQY
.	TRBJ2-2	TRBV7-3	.	ASSLTGLRNTGELF
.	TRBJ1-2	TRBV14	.	ASSQDLGTGYT
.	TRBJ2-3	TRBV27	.	ASVGWDTQY
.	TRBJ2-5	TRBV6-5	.	ASRGGEETQY
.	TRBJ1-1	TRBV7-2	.	ASSPHGGGTEAF
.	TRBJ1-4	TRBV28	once	ASSLTGMDEKLF
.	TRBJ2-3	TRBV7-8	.	ASSIGTTDTQY
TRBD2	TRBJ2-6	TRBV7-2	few	ASSLIAGAGANVLT
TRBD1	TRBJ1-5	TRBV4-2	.	ASSLEGAGADQPQH
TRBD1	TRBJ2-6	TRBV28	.	ASSRIRDRNSGANVLT
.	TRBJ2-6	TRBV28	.	ASSAPGTALEANVLT
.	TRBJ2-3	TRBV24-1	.	ATRGGTDTQY
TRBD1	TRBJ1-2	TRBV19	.	ASSSGGQGRIYGYT